The next 8 T cell receptor beta chains were all read from a single sample in a study of shared clonotypes between healthy human individuals. The protocol was immunoSEQ multiplex PCR, while the TCRdb copy is restricted to in-frame clones and leaves out a portion. The data contain millions of clones, 85% to 95% of them singletons. Sequencing input: naive CD4+ T cells from PBMCs. Sample subset: CD45RA+ positively selected. The source of these receptors is a man aged 18 to 30 in good health. Some clones in this sample may be carry-over from other donors' samples.

The CDR3 coding sequence is TGTGCCAGCAGCTTTGTCGCAGAGATTTCCTACGAGCAGTACTTC. Protein: CASSFVAEISYEQYF. The chain uses TRBV5-6 and TRBJ2-7; D remains ambiguous. Germline V gene sequence: CDR1 SGHDT, CDR2 YYEEEE. The V end lost 2 bases, the J end lost 1 base, and 13 bases lay between the germline ends. The CDR3 totals 15 residues.

This clone was picked up one time. V usage is TRBV9 and J usage is TRBJ1-2; D is unclear. Trimming took off 0 bases at V and 8 bases at J, with 11 bases between the two ends. Germline CDR1 SGDLS, CDR2 YYNGEE. This CDR3 comprises 13 residues. DNA for the CDR3: TGTGCCAGCAGCGTAGCTCTTCCGGGAGGCTACACCTTC. It is translated as CASSVALPGGYTF.

The chain links TRBV2 to TRBJ2-1; 12 bases fit TRBD1. The CDR3 totals 19 residues. The V and J ends lost 10 bases and 0 bases, in that order; junction bases with no gene match: 16. CDR1 is SNHLY and CDR2 is FYNNEI in the germline V gene. The CDR3 DNA reads as TGTGCCACCCAAATTCCGGGACAGGGGGCGAGAGGCTCCTACAATGAGCAGTTCTTC. It encodes CATQIPGQGARGSYNEQFF.

The chain carries TRBV18 and TRBJ1-2; 8 nucleotides align to TRBD1. Germline V gene sequence: CDR1 KGHSH, CDR2 LQKENI. V trimming: 3 bases; J trimming: 4 bases; junction bases outside the gene matches: 4. This CDR3 is 14 amino acids long. CDR3 nucleotide sequence: TGTGCCAGCTCACCGGGACAGGAATTCTATGGCTACACCTTC. This codes for CASSPGQEFYGYTF.

This sequence joins TRBV10-3 and TRBJ2-5, with 7 nucleotides matching TRBD2. The germline V gene encodes CDR1 ENHRY and CDR2 SYGVKD. V dropped 10 bases and J dropped 3; count of bases not matched to a gene: 17. This CDR3 has 16 residues. The CDR3 region has the DNA TGTGCCACCCAGCCCAATAGCGGGTACGTTAAAGAGACCCAGTACTTC. It is translated as CATQPNSGYVKETQYF.

V is TRBV4-3 and J is TRBJ1-5; 7 bases map to TRBD1. The V and J ends lost 1 base and 7 bases, in that order; junction bases with no gene match: 7. The CDR3 is made up of 15 amino acids. From germline, CDR1 is LGHNA and CDR2 YSLEER. This CDR3 is CASSQGLGGGQPQHF. The CDR3 coding sequence is TGCGCCAGCAGCCAAGGGTTAGGGGGCGGCCAGCCCCAGCATTTT.

This chain links TRBV28 with TRBJ2-1; 9 bases are a match to TRBD1. The CDR3 is made up of 15 amino acids. Trimming at V came to 3 bases and at J to 2 bases, leaving 2 bases not matched to a gene. Germline V gene data show CDR1 as MDHEN and CDR2 as SYDVKM. The CDR3 bases are TGTGCCAGCAGTTTCCGGGACAGGGCCTACAATGAGCAGTTCTTC. Translating it yields CASSFRDRAYNEQFF.

The chain joins TRBV30 to TRBJ1-4; tentatively, D is TRBD1 (6 bases). The length of the CDR3 is 13 residues. Germline CDR1 and CDR2: GTSNPN and SVGIG (reference sequence). The V gene lost 3 bases and the J gene lost 6 bases, with 11 bases spanning the gap. CDR3 in DNA: TGTGCCTGGAGCCCAGGGGTAGATGAAAAACTGTTTTTT. Protein: CAWSPGVDEKLFF.